In its sample, the clone carrying this T cell receptor beta chain was seen many times. What it binds is unknown. These data originate in a study of molecular identifiers for immune sequencing clone quantification. The V gene's germline CDR1 is LGHNA and CDR2 YSLEER. The V segment lost 0 bases and the J segment 4 bases; nucleotides outside the gene matches: 8. This CDR3 has 16 residues. Previously reported methods and listed TCR primers produced the bulk TCR libraries. MiXCR, run by TCRdb on the PCR reads, gives a single entry per CDR3 protein. This table has more than 550,000 distinct CDR3 sequences, about 25% appearing once. The study, taken as a whole, reports: For effector cells, clones above 20 RNA copies held over 97% of molecules; for naive cells, under 1%.

Naive CD8 library inputs spanned roughly 17,000 to 1,100,000 sorted cells and 10%, 30% or 50% RNA. Naive CD8 T cells were sorted, and the gate applied was CD8+CD4-CCR7+CD45RA+. J is TRBJ1-1 and V is TRBV4-3, with 7 bases identical to TRBD1. The specimen was naive CD8+ T cells from blood, with Jurkat cell RNA spiked in. Subset defined: FACS-sorted CD8+CD4-CCR7+CD45RA+ naive T cells. The source is a human donor in good health. Some libraries in this study had Jurkat cell RNA spiked in. The CDR3 region is CASSQDSRGLGTEAFF. CDR3 bases: TGCGCCAGCAGCCAAGATTCGAGGGGGCTTGGCACTGAAGCTTTCTTT.